The entry below describes one TCR beta chain. The antigen is unknown. The data were taken from a study of T cell repertoires in cytomegalovirus infection. Study at large: HLA-C-restricted CMV epitopes, recently identified, and well-studied HLA-B-restricted ones were used by the study. CMV infection plus the matching HLA type was flagged by public TCR beta signatures.

Points from the study as a whole: What dominated the ex vivo response were HLA-C-restricted CMV-specific TCR beta clonotypes. CMV carriers with the relevant HLA were identified by cumulative public TCR beta family frequency.

MiXCR, applied by TCRdb to the reads, yields one record per CDR3 protein. Of roughly 500,000 distinct CDR3 sequences in the sample, 42% were seen once. Sequencing was performed on cultured PBMCs, taken from culture after CMV antigen stimulation. This clonotype originated in a human donor in good health (CMV status not recorded). Some clones in this sample may be carry-over from other donors' samples.

CDR3 DNA sequence: TGTGCCAGTAGTGCACGAGGGAGGATGAATGAGCAGTTCTTC. Encoded protein: CASSARGRMNEQFF. The V gene is TRBV19, the J gene TRBJ2-1, with D possibly matching TRBD2 (6 bases). V was pared by 5 bases and J by 7 bases, with 15 bases between. Germline lookup yields CDR1 LNHDA and CDR2 SQIVND (reference sequence). The CDR3 has 14 amino acids.